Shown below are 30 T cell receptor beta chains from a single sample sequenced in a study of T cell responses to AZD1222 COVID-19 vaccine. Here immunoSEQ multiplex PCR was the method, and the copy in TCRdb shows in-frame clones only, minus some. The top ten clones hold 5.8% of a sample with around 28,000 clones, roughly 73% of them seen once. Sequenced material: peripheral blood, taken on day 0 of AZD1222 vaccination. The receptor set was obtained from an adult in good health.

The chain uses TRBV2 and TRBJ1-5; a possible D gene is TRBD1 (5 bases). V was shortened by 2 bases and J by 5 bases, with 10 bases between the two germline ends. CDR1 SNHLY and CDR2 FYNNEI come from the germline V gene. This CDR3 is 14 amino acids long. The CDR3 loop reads CASSERGLHQPQHF. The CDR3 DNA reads TGTGCCAGCAGTGAAAGGGGCCTCCATCAGCCCCAGCATTTT.

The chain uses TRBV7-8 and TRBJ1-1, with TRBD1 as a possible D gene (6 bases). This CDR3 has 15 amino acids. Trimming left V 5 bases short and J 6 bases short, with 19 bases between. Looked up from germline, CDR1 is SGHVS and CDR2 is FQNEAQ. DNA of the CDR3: TGTGCCAGCAGCCCCCGGGAGGGGGTGGGGGCTGAAGCTTTCTTT. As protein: CASSPREGVGAEAFF.

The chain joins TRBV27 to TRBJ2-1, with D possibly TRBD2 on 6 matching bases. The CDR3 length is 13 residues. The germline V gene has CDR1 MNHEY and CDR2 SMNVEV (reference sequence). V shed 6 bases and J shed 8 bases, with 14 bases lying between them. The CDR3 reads CASRSSGVDEQFF. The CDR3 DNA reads TGTGCCAGCAGGAGTTCGGGGGTCGATGAGCAGTTCTTC.

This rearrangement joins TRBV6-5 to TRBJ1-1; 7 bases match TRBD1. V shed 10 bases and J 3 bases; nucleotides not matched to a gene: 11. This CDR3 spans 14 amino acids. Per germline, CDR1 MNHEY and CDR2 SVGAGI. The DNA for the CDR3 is TGTGCCATCAAAAGACAGGGTGGGGACACTGAAGCTTTCTTT. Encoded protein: CAIKRQGGDTEAFF.

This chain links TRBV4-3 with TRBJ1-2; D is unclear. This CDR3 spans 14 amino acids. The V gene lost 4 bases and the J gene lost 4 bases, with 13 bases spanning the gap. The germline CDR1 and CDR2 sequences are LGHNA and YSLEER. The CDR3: CASSLDPISYGYTF. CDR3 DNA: TGCGCCAGCAGCCTGGACCCAATCTCCTATGGCTACACCTTC.

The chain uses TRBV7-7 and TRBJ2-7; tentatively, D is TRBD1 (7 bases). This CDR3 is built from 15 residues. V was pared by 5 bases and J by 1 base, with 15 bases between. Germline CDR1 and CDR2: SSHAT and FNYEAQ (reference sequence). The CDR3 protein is CASSPSQGGSYEQYF. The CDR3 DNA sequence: TGTGCCAGCAGCCCATCTCAGGGGGGTTCCTACGAGCAGTACTTC.

DNA of the CDR3: TGCGCCAGCAGCCAAGAGCGTTCAGGGACGGGGGCCAATCAGCCCCAGCATTTT. Encoded protein: CASSQERSGTGANQPQHF. The chain combines TRBV4-1 with TRBJ1-5; tentative D call: TRBD1 (6 bases). The CDR3 extends over 18 amino acids. V lost 0 bases and J 3 bases, leaving 18 bases between the germline ends. The V gene's germline CDR1 is MGHRA and CDR2 YSYEKL.

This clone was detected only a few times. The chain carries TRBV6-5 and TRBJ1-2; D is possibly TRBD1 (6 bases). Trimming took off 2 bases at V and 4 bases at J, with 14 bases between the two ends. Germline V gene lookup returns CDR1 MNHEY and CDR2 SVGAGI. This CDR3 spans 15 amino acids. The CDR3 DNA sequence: TGTGCCAGCAGTTACGGGGGAGGGGGGTCCTATGGCTACACCTTC. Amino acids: CASSYGGGGSYGYTF.

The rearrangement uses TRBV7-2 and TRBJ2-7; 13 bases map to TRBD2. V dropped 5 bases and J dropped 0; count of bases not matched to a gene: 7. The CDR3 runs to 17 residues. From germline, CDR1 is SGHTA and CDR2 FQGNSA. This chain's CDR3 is CASSRTSGGLSSYEQYF. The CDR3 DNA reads TGTGCCAGCAGCCGGACTAGCGGGGGACTCAGCTCCTACGAGCAGTACTTC.

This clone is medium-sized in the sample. The CDR3 DNA reads TGTGCCTGGAGTTTGGGCTCTGGAAACACCATATATTTT. Translation: CAWSLGSGNTIYF. The chain uses TRBV30 and TRBJ1-3; D unresolved. CDR1 is GTSNPN and CDR2 is SVGIG in the germline V gene (reference sequence). The V and J ends lost 2 bases and 0 bases respectively, with 5 bases between them. The CDR3 covers 13 residues.

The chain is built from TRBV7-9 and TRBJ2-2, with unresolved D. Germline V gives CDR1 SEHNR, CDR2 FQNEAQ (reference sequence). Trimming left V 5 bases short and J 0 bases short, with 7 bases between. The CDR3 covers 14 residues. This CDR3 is CASSDTANTGELFF. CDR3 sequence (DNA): TGTGCCAGCAGCGACACGGCGAACACCGGGGAGCTGTTTTTT.

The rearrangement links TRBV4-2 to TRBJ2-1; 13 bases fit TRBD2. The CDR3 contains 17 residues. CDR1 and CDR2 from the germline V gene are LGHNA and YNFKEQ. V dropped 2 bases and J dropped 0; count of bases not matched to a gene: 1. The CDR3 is CASSQTSGRGSYNEQFF. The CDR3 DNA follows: TGTGCCAGCAGCCAAACTAGCGGGAGGGGCTCCTACAATGAGCAGTTCTTC.

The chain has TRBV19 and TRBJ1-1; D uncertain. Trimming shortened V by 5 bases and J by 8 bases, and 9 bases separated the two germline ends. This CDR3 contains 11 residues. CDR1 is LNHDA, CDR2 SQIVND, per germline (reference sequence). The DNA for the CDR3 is TGTGCCAGTAGTGCGCTTTGGGAAGCTTTCTTT. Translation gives CASSALWEAFF.

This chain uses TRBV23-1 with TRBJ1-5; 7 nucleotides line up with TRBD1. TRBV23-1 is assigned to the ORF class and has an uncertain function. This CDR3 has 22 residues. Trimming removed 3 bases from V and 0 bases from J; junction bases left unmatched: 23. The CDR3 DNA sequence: TGCGCCAGCAGTCAGACCGGGACAGAGTACAACCACAGATTTAATAGCAATCAGCCCCAGCATTTT. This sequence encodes CASSQTGTEYNHRFNSNQPQHF.

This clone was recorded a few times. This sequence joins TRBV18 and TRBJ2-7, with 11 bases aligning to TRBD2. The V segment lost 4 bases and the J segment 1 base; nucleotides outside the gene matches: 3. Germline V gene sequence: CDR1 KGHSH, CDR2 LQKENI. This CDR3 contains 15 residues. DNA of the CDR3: TGTGCCAGCTCACAGACTAGCGGGGCGTCCTACGAGCAGTACTTC. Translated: CASSQTSGASYEQYF.

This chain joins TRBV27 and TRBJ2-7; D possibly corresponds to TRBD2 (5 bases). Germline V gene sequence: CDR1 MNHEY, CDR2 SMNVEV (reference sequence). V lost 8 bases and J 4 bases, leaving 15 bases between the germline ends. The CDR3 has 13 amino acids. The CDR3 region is CASATGVRYEQYF. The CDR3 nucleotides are TGTGCCAGCGCAACCGGGGTAAGGTACGAGCAGTACTTC.

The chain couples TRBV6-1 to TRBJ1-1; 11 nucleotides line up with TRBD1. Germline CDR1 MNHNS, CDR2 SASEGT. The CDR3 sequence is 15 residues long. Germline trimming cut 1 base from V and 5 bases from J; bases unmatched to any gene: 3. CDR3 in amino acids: CASSEGGTGGTEAFF. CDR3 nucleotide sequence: TGTGCCAGCAGTGAAGGGGGGACAGGGGGTACTGAAGCTTTCTTT.

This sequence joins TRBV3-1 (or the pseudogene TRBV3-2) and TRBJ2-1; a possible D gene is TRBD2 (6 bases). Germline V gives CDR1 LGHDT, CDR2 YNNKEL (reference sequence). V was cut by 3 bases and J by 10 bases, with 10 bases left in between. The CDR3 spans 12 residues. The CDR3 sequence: CASSHLSGEQFF. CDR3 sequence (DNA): TGTGCCAGCAGCCATCTTAGCGGAGAGCAGTTCTTC.

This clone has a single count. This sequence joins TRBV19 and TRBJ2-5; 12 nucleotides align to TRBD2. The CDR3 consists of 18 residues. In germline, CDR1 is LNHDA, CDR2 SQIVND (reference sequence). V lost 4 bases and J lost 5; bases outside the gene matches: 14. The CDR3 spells CASSKKTSGGSVRETQYF. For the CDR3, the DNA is TGTGCCAGTAGTAAGAAGACTAGCGGGGGTTCGGTACGGGAGACCCAGTACTTC.

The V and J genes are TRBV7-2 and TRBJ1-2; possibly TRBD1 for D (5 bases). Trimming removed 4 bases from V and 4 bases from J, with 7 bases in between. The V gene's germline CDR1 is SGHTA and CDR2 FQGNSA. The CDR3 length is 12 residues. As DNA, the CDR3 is TGTGCCAGCAGCTCGACAGCCTATGGCTACACCTTC. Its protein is CASSSTAYGYTF. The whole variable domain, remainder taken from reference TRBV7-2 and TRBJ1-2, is GAGVSQSPSNKVTEKGKDVELRCDPISGHTALYWYRQSLGQGLEFLIYFQGNSAPDKSGLPSDRFSAERTGGSVSTLTIQRTQQEDSAVYLCASSSTAYGYTFGSGTRLTVV.

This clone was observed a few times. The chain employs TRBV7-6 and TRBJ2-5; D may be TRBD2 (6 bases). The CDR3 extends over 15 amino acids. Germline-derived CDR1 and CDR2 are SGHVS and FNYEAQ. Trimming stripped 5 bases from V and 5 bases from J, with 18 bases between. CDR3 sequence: CASSPLVGGTETQYF. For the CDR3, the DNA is TGTGCCAGCAGCCCGCTTGTCGGAGGGACGGAGACCCAGTACTTC.

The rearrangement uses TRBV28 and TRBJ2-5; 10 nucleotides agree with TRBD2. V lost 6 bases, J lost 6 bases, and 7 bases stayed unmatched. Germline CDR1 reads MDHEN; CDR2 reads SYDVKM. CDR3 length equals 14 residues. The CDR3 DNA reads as TGTGCCAGCAGACCTAGCGGGAGCGCCCAGACCCAGTACTTC. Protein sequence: CASRPSGSAQTQYF.

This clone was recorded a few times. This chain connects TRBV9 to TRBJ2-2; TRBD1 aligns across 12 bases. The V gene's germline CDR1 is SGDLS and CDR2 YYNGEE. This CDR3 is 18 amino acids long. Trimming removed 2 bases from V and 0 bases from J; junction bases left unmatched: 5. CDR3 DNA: TGTGCCAGCAGCGTTTTGAGGGACAGGGGGCCGAACACCGGGGAGCTGTTTTTT. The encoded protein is CASSVLRDRGPNTGELFF. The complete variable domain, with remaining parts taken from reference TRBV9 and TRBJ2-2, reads DSGVTQTPKHLITATGQRVTLRCSPRSGDLSVYWYQQSLDQGLQFLIQYYNGEERAKGNILERFSAQQFPDLHSELNLSSLELGDSALYFCASSVLRDRGPNTGELFFGEGSRLTVL.

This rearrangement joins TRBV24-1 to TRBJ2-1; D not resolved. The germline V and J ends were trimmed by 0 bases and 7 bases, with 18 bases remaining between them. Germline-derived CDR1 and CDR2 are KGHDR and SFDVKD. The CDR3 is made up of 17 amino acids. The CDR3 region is CATSDLRGVKSQNEQFF. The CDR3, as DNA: TGTGCCACCAGTGATTTGCGTGGGGTAAAAAGCCAAAATGAGCAGTTCTTC.

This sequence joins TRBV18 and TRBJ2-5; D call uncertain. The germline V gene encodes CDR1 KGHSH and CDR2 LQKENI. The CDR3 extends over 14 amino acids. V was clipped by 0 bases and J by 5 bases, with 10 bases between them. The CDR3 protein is CASSPPARVETQYF. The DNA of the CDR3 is TGTGCCAGCTCACCACCGGCACGGGTGGAGACCCAGTACTTC.

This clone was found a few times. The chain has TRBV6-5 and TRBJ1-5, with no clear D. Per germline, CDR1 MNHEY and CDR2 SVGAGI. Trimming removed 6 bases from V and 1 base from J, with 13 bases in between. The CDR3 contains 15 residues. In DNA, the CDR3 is TGTGCCAGCAGACGTGGACTCAAAAGCAATCAGCCCCAGCATTTT. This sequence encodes CASRRGLKSNQPQHF.

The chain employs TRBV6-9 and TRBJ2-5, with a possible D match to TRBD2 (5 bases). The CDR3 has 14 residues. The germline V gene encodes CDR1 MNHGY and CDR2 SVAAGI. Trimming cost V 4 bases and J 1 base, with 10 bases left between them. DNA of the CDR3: TGTGCCAGCAGTTCGGAGGTCTGCCAAGAGACCCAGTACTTC. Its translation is CASSSEVCQETQYF.

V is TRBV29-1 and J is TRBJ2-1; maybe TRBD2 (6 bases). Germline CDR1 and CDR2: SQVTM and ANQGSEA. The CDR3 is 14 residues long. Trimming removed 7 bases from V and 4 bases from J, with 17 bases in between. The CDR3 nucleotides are TGCAGCGGATTCAAGGGACTGGAATACAATGAGCAGTTCTTC. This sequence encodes CSGFKGLEYNEQFF.

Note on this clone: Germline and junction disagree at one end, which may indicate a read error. The CDR3 sequence: CASSSNRGSYNEQFF. The CDR3, as DNA: TGTGCTAGCAGTTCCAACAGGGGCTCCTACAATGAGCAGTTCTTC. The chain joins TRBV7-7 to TRBJ2-1; TRBD1 agrees at 7 bases. The CDR3 spans 15 residues. The V gene's germline CDR1 is SSHAT and CDR2 FNYEAQ (reference sequence).

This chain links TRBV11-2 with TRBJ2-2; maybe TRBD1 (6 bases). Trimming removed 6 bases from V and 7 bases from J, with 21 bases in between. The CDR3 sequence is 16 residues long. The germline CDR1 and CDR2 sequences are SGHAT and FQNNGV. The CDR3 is CASRSRGHPNFGELFF. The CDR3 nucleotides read TGTGCCAGCAGATCCCGGGGACATCCAAACTTCGGGGAGCTGTTTTTT.